These 3 T cell receptor beta chains originate from one sample sequenced in a study of cytomegalovirus exposure and HLA in healthy donors. It was with 60 Vbeta and 13 Jbeta primers that the PCR ran. The data were produced by immunoSEQ multiplex PCR, yet TCRdb's version contains in-frame clones alone and is incomplete. The repertoire holds around 72,000 clones, with approximately 70% as singletons. Sequencing was carried out using PBMCs. These receptors were obtained from a man in his forties in good health and CMV-seropositive.

For this clone: A junction boundary mismatches the germline segment, possibly from a read error. J is TRBJ1-1 and V is TRBV7-9, with D maybe TRBD1 (5 bases). CDR1 SEHNR and CDR2 FQNEAQ come from the germline V gene (reference sequence). The CDR3 extends over 12 amino acids. In DNA form, the CDR3 reads TGTTCCAGCAGGGTATTACAGGCAGAAGCTTTCTTT. Translating gives CSSRVLQAEAFF.

This chain joins TRBV28 and TRBJ1-5; D might be TRBD1 (5 bases). V was shortened by 5 bases and J by 6 bases, with 14 bases between the two germline ends. Germline V gene data show CDR1 as MDHEN and CDR2 as SYDVKM. The CDR3 is 14 residues long. The DNA of the CDR3 is TGTGCCAGCAGTCCGGGGACTGCCCTTCAGCCCCAGCATTTT. It is translated as CASSPGTALQPQHF.

V is TRBV11-2 and J is TRBJ1-1; TRBD1 agrees at 9 bases. The CDR3 loop spans 14 amino acids. J was trimmed by 5 bases and V by 5 bases; bases with no gene match: 6. CDR1 and CDR2 (germline): SGHAT, FQNNGV. The chain's CDR3 is CASSPATGGTEAFF. The CDR3 bases are TGTGCCAGCAGCCCGGCGACAGGGGGGACTGAAGCTTTCTTT.